This T cell receptor beta chain was recovered during a study of spatial heterogeneity in lung cancer. Study-level background: TCR and UMI combinations that were unique each appeared, on average, more than ten times in raw reads. Whole-study findings and limits: Ubiquitous expanded tumor TCRs were observed in blood more at resection than follow-up.

With 5 bases clipped from V and 4 bases from J, the junction kept 8 bases outside the gene matches. The CDR3 loop spans 16 amino acids. The V gene's germline CDR1 is MDHEN and CDR2 SYDVKM. This clonotype was counted ten times or more. Its antigen is undetermined. Time point: sample taken at primary tumor resection. Samples came from 60 to 75 TRACERx patients with untreated early-stage lung cancer. Sequencing covered unsorted whole RNA taken from tumor, nontumor lung or frozen PBMC. MiXCR, run by TCRdb on the 5' RACE reads, gives a single entry per CDR3 protein. The data contain around 40,000 distinct CDR3 sequences, approximately 5.2% of them singletons.

The TCR was taken from a female donor with early-stage non-small cell lung cancer. The chain joins TRBV28 to TRBJ2-2; 9 positions agree with TRBD2. The sample here was PBMCs, taken at surgery. CDR3 in DNA: TGTGCCAGCAGTGGAGTAGCGGGGGACCCCACCGGGGAGCTGTTTTTT. It codes for CASSGVAGDPTGELFF.